This TCR beta chain came from a study of blood T cell repertoires in COVID-19. Sequencing used immunoSEQ multiplex PCR; TCRdb keeps in-frame clones, though not all of them. The profile covers 350,000 or so clones, with 80% to 90% appearing a single time and 4% to 5.5% taken by the ten largest. Participants came from some 23 US areas, aged roughly 18 to 100 years. This clone appeared once. Other DNA sequences within the sample encode an identical CDR3. The V gene end was trimmed by 3 bases and the J gene end by 0 bases; junction bases not matched to a gene: 5. The V gene's germline CDR1 is SGHNT and CDR2 YYREEE (reference sequence). The CDR3 consists of 15 residues.

Material for sequencing was PBMCs or T cells enriched from blood (not recorded which). The rearrangement uses TRBV5-4 and TRBJ1-1; 7 positions agree with TRBD1. This sequence was found in a woman in her 40s with acute COVID-19. The CDR3 coding sequence is TGTGCCAGCAGCTCACGGACAGGCATGAACACTGAAGCTTTCTTT. Translated, it gives CASSSRTGMNTEAFF.